This T cell receptor (beta chain) was profiled in a study of beta chain features in type 1 diabetes. As for the study in general: Cell yields, gender and age were similar in healthy donors and patients.

Averaging roughly 110 mL, one heparinised blood draw was given by each donor. CD45RO/CCR7/CD25/CD127/CD95/CD27 staining was used to isolate CD4+ naive, central memory, regulatory and stem cell-like memory cells by sorting. This clone was recorded a few times. As yet, its antigen is unknown. Study-wide findings and caveats: There was a moderate but significant shortening of TCRB CDR3s in all four CD4+ subsets of Type 1 diabetes patients. Researchers cautioned that cDNA sequencing could over-represent cells with high TCR expression.

The investigators reverse transcribed all of the isolated RNA, so they sequenced expressed TCRB transcripts. Clones were read by immunoSEQ multiplex PCR, and TCRdb kept only the in-frame ones, dropping some. The table shows some 640,000 clones, with roughly 13% occurring only once. The CDR3 spans 14 residues. CDR1 is SGHTA and CDR2 is FQGNSA in the germline V gene. V was trimmed by 4 bases and J by 5 bases, leaving 12 bases between them. The origin of this receptor is a man younger than 35 with type 1 diabetes. Material: naive CD4+ T cells from blood. The rearrangement links TRBV7-2 to TRBJ2-1, with D perhaps TRBD1 or TRBD2 (5 bases each). The CDR3 loop reads CASSWVGVNNEQFF. The DNA for the CDR3 is TGTGCCAGCAGCTGGGTGGGGGTCAACAATGAGCAGTTCTTC.